This TCR beta chain emerged from a study of T cells in Graves' hyperthyroidism and ophthalmopathy. Amplified TCR beta CDR3 regions derived from RNA transcripts. TCR CDR3 underwent first-round RT-PCR with the HTBI primer set. From the multiplex PCR reads, TCRdb called clonotypes with MiXCR, one entry per CDR3 protein. In the table there are under 650,000 distinct CDR3 sequences, roughly 16% of which are singletons. This clonotype was recorded many times. Its antigen is currently unknown. Whole-study findings and limits: Most thyroid clonotypes expanded above 0.001 were also detected in blood.

The TCR originated in a woman in her twenties or thirties with Graves' hyperthyroidism. Sequencing was done on a sample of blood.

This CDR3 is CASSPYWDTEAFF. The CDR3 DNA reads TGTGCCAGCAGCCCTTACTGGGACACTGAAGCTTTCTTT. The chain is built from TRBV5-5 and TRBJ1-1; D is unresolved. Looked up from germline, CDR1 is SGHKS and CDR2 is YYEKEE (reference sequence). Trimming took off 4 bases at V and 3 bases at J, with 10 bases between the two ends. This CDR3 has 13 residues. The variable domain in full, completed from reference TRBV5-5 and TRBJ1-1, reads DAGVTQSPTHLIKTRGQQVTLRCSPISGHKSVSWYQQVLGQGPQFIFQYYEKEERGRGNFPDRFSARQFPNYSSELNVNALLLGDSALYLCASSPYWDTEAFFGQGTRLTVV.